A single sample is the source of the 18 T cell receptor beta chains below, sequenced in a study of cytomegalovirus exposure and HLA in healthy donors. The PCR was carried out with 60 Vbeta primers and 13 Jbeta primers. Profiled with immunoSEQ multiplex PCR; TCRdb holds only in-frame clones, not every one. The sample shows some 150,000 clones, 76% of them seen only once. The source material was PBMCs. These receptors all stem from a female donor in good health and CMV-seronegative.

The J gene is TRBJ2-7, the V gene TRBV5-8; 11 bases are a match to TRBD1. CDR3 length: 17 residues. Germline values: CDR1 SGHTS, CDR2 YDEGEE. V trimming: 4 bases; J trimming: 0 bases; junction bases outside the gene matches: 9. The DNA for the CDR3 is TGTGCCAGCAGCCTGGACAGGGGGCCATTTAGCTCCTACGAGCAGTACTTC. The encoded protein is CASSLDRGPFSSYEQYF.

In DNA, the CDR3 is TGTGCCAGCAGCTTAAGTACTGATGAAGCTTTCTTT. This codes for CASSLSTDEAFF. The chain couples TRBV7-9 to TRBJ1-1; D is undetermined. V gave up 2 bases and J gave up 7 bases, with 8 bases separating them. The CDR3 loop spans 12 amino acids. Germline values: CDR1 SEHNR, CDR2 FQNEAQ (reference sequence). The whole variable domain, filled in from reference TRBV7-9 and TRBJ1-1, reads DTGVSQNPRHKITKRGQNVTFRCDPISEHNRLYWYRQTLGQGPEFLTYFQNEAQLEKSRLLSDRFSAERPKGSFSTLEIQRTEQGDSAMYLCASSLSTDEAFFGQGTRLTVV.

This rearrangement joins TRBV5-4 to TRBJ2-7, with 11 bases lining up with TRBD1. This CDR3 has 17 residues. The germline V gene encodes CDR1 SGHNT and CDR2 YYREEE (reference sequence). V lost 4 bases to trimming and J lost 1 base; unmatched junction nucleotides: 10. This CDR3 reads CASSTGQGAVRSYEQYF. CDR3 bases: TGTGCCAGCAGCACCGGACAGGGGGCTGTTAGGTCCTACGAGCAGTACTTC.

The gene calls are TRBV7-2 and TRBJ2-5; a possible D gene is TRBD2 (5 bases). The CDR3 consists of 14 residues. V lost 4 bases, J lost 3 bases, and 12 bases lay in between. CDR1 and CDR2 (germline): SGHTA, FQGNSA. The CDR3 sequence is CASSWTPGEETQYF. CDR3 coding DNA: TGTGCCAGCAGCTGGACCCCCGGGGAAGAGACCCAGTACTTC.

The chain recombines TRBV4-2 with TRBJ2-3; no definite D call. Germline CDR1 and CDR2: LGHNA and YNFKEQ. This CDR3 is built from 14 residues. Deletions cut 0 bases from V and 2 bases from J, with 6 bases between. The CDR3 sequence: CASSQERFTDTQYF. CDR3 nucleotide sequence: TGTGCCAGCAGCCAAGAGAGATTCACAGATACGCAGTATTTT.

Note on this clone: Compared with germline, one end of the junction differs, possibly owing to a read error. The V gene is TRBV4-3, the J gene TRBJ2-1, with 10 bases fitting TRBD2. This CDR3 contains 17 residues. CDR1 and CDR2 from the germline V gene are LGHNA and YSLEER. CDR3 sequence: CASRQSASGSSCNEQFF. CDR3 DNA: TGCGCCAGCAGGCAGTCCGCTAGCGGGAGCTCCTGCAATGAGCAGTTCTTC.

V usage is TRBV6-5 and J usage is TRBJ1-2; 9 nucleotides line up with TRBD1. The CDR3 consists of 15 residues. Germline values: CDR1 MNHEY, CDR2 SVGAGI. The junction had 1 base not matched to a gene; V was cut back by 0 bases and J by 2 bases. The CDR3 here is CASSYSGTGNYGYTF. Here the CDR3 DNA reads TGTGCCAGCAGTTACTCGGGGACAGGGAACTATGGCTACACCTTC.

This clone appeared a single time. V usage is TRBV10-1 and J usage is TRBJ2-7; TRBD1 aligns across 7 bases. Looked up from germline, CDR1 is WNHNN and CDR2 is SYGVQD (reference sequence). V was clipped by 2 bases and J by 4 bases; unmatched bases: 17. The CDR3 is made up of 18 amino acids. The CDR3 DNA is TGCGCCAGCAGTGAGACATTAGGCCCCGACAGGGCTGCGTACGAGCAGTACTTC. Translating it yields CASSETLGPDRAAYEQYF.

This chain uses TRBV19 with TRBJ1-4; D unclear. V dropped 1 base and J dropped 3 bases, with 9 bases sitting between them. This CDR3 region has 15 residues. Germline CDR1 LNHDA, CDR2 SQIVND (reference sequence). CDR3 loop: CASSIGLSSNEKLFF. The CDR3 bases are TGTGCCAGTAGTATAGGACTCTCATCTAATGAAAAACTGTTTTTT.

The CDR3 DNA reads TGTGCCAGCAGGCCGACTAGCGGGGGATCCACCGGGGAGCTGTTTTTT. It translates to CASRPTSGGSTGELFF. The chain employs TRBV4-2 and TRBJ2-2; 12 bases map to TRBD2. V shed 6 bases and J 4 bases; nucleotides not matched to a gene: 6. The CDR3 has 16 residues. The germline V gene encodes CDR1 LGHNA and CDR2 YNFKEQ.

The chain recombines TRBV2 with TRBJ2-3; 7 bases agree with TRBD2. Germline loops: CDR1 SNHLY, CDR2 FYNNEI. V lost 7 bases to trimming and J lost 6 bases; unmatched junction nucleotides: 16. The CDR3 is 16 residues long. The CDR3 is CASILSPYSGGDTQYF. In DNA, the CDR3 is TGTGCCAGCATCCTGTCTCCCTACTCCGGGGGGGATACGCAGTATTTT.

The chain joins TRBV19 to TRBJ2-2; possibly TRBD1 for D (6 bases). The V gene lost 10 bases and the J gene lost 4 bases, with 16 bases spanning the gap. The CDR3 runs to 14 residues. CDR1 is LNHDA, CDR2 SQIVND, per germline (reference sequence). DNA for the CDR3: TGTGCCACTTCACAGGGAAGGGTCACCGGGGAGCTGTTTTTT. It specifies CATSQGRVTGELFF.

This chain links TRBV27 with TRBJ2-5; the match to TRBD2 covers 7 bases. Trimming at V came to 6 bases and at J to 3 bases, leaving 10 bases not matched to a gene. The CDR3 length is 15 residues. Germline loops: CDR1 MNHEY, CDR2 SMNVEV (reference sequence). The CDR3, as DNA: TGTGCCAGCAGCTACGGGACTACTAACAAAGAGACCCAGTACTTC. It codes for CASSYGTTNKETQYF.

The CDR3 nucleotides read TGTGCCAGCTCGCACGACAGGGGCGTTAACAATGAGCAGTTCTTC. Translation gives CASSHDRGVNNEQFF. The chain links TRBV18 to TRBJ2-1; 8 positions match TRBD1. The CDR3 loop spans 15 amino acids. With V trimmed by 6 bases and J by 5 bases, 9 bases remained unmatched. CDR1 is KGHSH, CDR2 LQKENI, per germline.

The chain carries TRBV28 and TRBJ2-7, with D possibly matching TRBD1 (6 bases). CDR3 size: 13 residues. Per the germline V gene, CDR1 is MDHEN and CDR2 is SYDVKM. V was clipped by 6 bases and J by 1 base, with 10 bases between them. CDR3: CASSRTGSYEQYF. The CDR3 nucleotides are TGTGCCAGCAGCAGAACAGGGTCCTACGAGCAGTACTTC.

V usage is TRBV7-2 and J usage is TRBJ1-5, with D perhaps TRBD1 (5 bases). Germline CDR1 and CDR2: SGHTA and FQGNSA. The germline V and J ends were trimmed by 1 base and 0 bases, with 10 bases remaining between them. The length of the CDR3 is 16 residues. The CDR3 bases are TGTGCCAGCAGCTTAGTTGGGGCCAATAGCAATCAGCCCCAGCATTTT. Its translation is CASSLVGANSNQPQHF.

The V and J genes are TRBV10-3 and TRBJ1-1; the match to TRBD1 covers 9 bases. Germline V gene data show CDR1 as ENHRY and CDR2 as SYGVKD. This CDR3 spans 15 amino acids. Unmatched junction bases numbered 5, after V lost 6 bases and J lost 0 bases. CDR3 in DNA: TGTGCCATCAGCCTGACAGGGGGTGTGAACACTGAAGCTTTCTTT. Protein: CAISLTGGVNTEAFF.

The chain is built from TRBV9 and TRBJ2-1; D is perhaps TRBD1 (6 bases). Trimming pared 3 bases from V and 10 bases from J, leaving 11 bases between. The CDR3 spans 12 residues. Germline-derived CDR1 and CDR2 are SGDLS and YYNGEE. The CDR3 sequence is CASSGRTAEQFF. CDR3 in DNA: TGTGCCAGCAGCGGACGGACAGCCGAGCAGTTCTTC.